This T cell receptor beta chain was profiled in a study of blood T cell repertoires in COVID-19. Study-level background: T cells, B-cell-depleted T cells, or PBMCs provided the cDNA or gDNA that served as material.

From germline, CDR1 is SGHVS and CDR2 FQNEAQ. The CDR3 spans 16 residues. V was pared by 4 bases and J by 7 bases, with 22 bases between. TCRdb's table, derived via immunoSEQ multiplex PCR, lists solely in-frame clones and lacks some. Counted here are a few hundred thousand clones, 75% to 90% occurring once; the ten biggest clones make up about 4.5%. Enrollees, roughly 18 to 89 years old, lived in about two dozen US areas. In the 2 weeks before study entry, exposed participants met a COVID-19 case, which was PCR-confirmed or clinician-diagnosed. V is TRBV7-8 and J is TRBJ2-5, with D perhaps TRBD1 (6 bases). The TCR sequence derives from a woman aged 25 to 39 who had been exposed to COVID-19. Sample: PBMCs or T cells enriched from blood (not recorded which). As DNA, the CDR3 is TGTGCCAGCAGCTCTGGGGGCCTCCCCGGCGACGGGACCCAGTACTTC. Residues: CASSSGGLPGDGTQYF.